The 8 T cell receptor beta chains presented below share a single source sample, sequenced in a study of blood T cell repertoires in COVID-19. Some clones are missing from TCRdb's copy, which holds only in-frame ones; the method was immunoSEQ multiplex PCR. The sample lists under 300,000 clones; approximately 80% were seen once. The source material was peripheral blood. These receptors all stem from a man in his thirties or forties who had recovered from COVID-19.

This clone was counted between two and nine times. As DNA, the CDR3 is TGTGCCAGCAGTTTAGGTGTTCTATTCGGGCTGTTTTTT. Translation: CASSLGVLFGLFF. The gene calls are TRBV12-3 or TRBV12-4 and TRBJ2-2; D unclear. Trimming pared 1 base from V and 13 bases from J, leaving 13 bases between. CDR3 size: 13 residues.

This sequence joins TRBV7-2 and TRBJ2-1; D is possibly TRBD2 (5 bases). CDR1 and CDR2 from the germline V gene are SGHTA and FQGNSA. The CDR3 has 17 residues. V was cut by 4 bases and J by 2 bases, with 18 bases left in between. CDR3 sequence: CASSSRASTGTYNEQFF. CDR3 nucleotides: TGTGCCAGCAGCTCCCGGGCCTCGACGGGGACCTACAATGAGCAGTTCTTC.

The chain links TRBV11-2 to TRBJ2-5, with 9 nucleotides matching TRBD2. V was pared by 3 bases and J by 2 bases, with 4 bases of the junction left unmatched. The CDR3 has 15 amino acids. CDR1 is SGHAT and CDR2 is FQNNGV in the germline V gene. The CDR3 nucleotides are TGTGCCAGCAGCTTGTACAGCGGGGGGCAAGAGACCCAGTACTTC. This codes for CASSLYSGGQETQYF.

The chain carries TRBV5-4 and TRBJ2-2, with 10 positions matching TRBD2. The CDR3 is 16 amino acids. Looked up from germline, CDR1 is SGHNT and CDR2 is YYREEE (reference sequence). The ends lost 4 bases at V and 2 bases at J; junction bases unmatched: 5. Here the CDR3 DNA reads TGTGCCAGCAGCACCGGACTAGCGGCAAACACCGGGGAGCTGTTTTTT. Protein sequence: CASSTGLAANTGELFF.

This chain uses TRBV6-5 with TRBJ1-2; maybe TRBD1 (5 bases). The germline V gene has CDR1 MNHEY and CDR2 SVGAGI. The V gene lost 5 bases and the J gene lost 3 bases, with 10 bases spanning the gap. The CDR3 runs 13 residues. The CDR3 sequence is CASSLGGDYGYTF. The CDR3 DNA follows: TGTGCCAGCAGTCTGGGGGGGGACTATGGCTACACCTTC.

This clone was observed a few times. V is TRBV6-5 and J is TRBJ1-3, with D maybe TRBD1 (6 bases). The V end lost 6 bases, the J end lost 0 bases, and 12 bases lay between the germline ends. The germline gives CDR1 MNHEY, CDR2 SVGAGI. The CDR3 consists of 15 residues. The CDR3 region has the DNA TGTGCCAGCAGCCTGGGGGCTTACTCTGGAAACACCATATATTTT. Translated, it gives CASSLGAYSGNTIYF.

The chain is built from TRBV10-3 and TRBJ2-2; TRBD1 is a possible D gene (7 bases). Trimming cost V 0 bases and J 6 bases, with 23 bases left between them. This CDR3 has 19 residues. The V gene's germline CDR1 is ENHRY and CDR2 SYGVKD. The CDR3 DNA reads TGTGCCATCAGTGAGTCGGGAGGAAGATCAGGGGGGCTTTCCGGGGAGCTGTTTTTT. Its translation is CAISESGGRSGGLSGELFF.

The V call is TRBV7-6, the J call TRBJ2-1; D is unresolved. V lost 5 bases, J lost 4 bases, and 6 bases lay in between. The CDR3 is made up of 12 amino acids. CDR1 is SGHVS, CDR2 FNYEAQ, per germline. This CDR3 reads CASSPGYNEQFF. CDR3 DNA: TGTGCCAGCAGCCCCGGGTACAATGAGCAGTTCTTC.